This T cell receptor beta chain stems from a study of T cells in Graves' hyperthyroidism and ophthalmopathy. General study points: Most clonotypes that expanded in the thyroid above 0.001 also showed up in blood.

RNA transcripts yielded amplified TCR beta CDR3 regions. The HTBI primer set was used in a first-round RT-PCR of the TCR CDR3. TCRdb itself ran the multiplex PCR reads through MiXCR, one entry per CDR3 protein. Found here are some 560,000 distinct CDR3 sequences, 15% to 18% of them singletons; the top ten hold under 7.5%. The CDR3 contains 13 residues. CDR1 and CDR2 (germline): MNHEY, SMNVEV (reference sequence). On this clonotype: The antigen is not known. The junction shows a germline mismatch at one end, possibly a read error.

The clonotype was recovered from a woman younger than 45 with Graves' hyperthyroidism. Source material: blood. V is TRBV27 and J is TRBJ1-2; D is perhaps TRBD1 (6 bases). The CDR3 sequence: CASSAQGPYDYTF. CDR3 DNA sequence: TGTGCCAGCAGTGCACAGGGTCCCTATGACTACACCTTC.